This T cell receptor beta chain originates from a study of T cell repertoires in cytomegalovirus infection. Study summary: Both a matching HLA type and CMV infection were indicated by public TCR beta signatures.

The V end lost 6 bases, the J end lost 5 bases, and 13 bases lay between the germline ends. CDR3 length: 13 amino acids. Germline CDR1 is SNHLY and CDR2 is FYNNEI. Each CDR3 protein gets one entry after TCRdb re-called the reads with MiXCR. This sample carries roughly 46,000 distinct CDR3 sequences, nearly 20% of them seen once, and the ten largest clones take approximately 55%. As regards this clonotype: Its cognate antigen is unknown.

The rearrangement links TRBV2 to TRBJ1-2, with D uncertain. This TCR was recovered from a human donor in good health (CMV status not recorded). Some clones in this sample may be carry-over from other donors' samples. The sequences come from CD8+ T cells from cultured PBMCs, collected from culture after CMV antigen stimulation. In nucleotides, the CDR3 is TGTGCCAGCAGCCCCGGGATTGATTATGGCTACACCTTC. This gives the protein CASSPGIDYGYTF.